The entry below describes one TCR beta chain. The antigen it recognizes is unknown. Base qualities are not provided; no much larger clone lies one nucleotide away. This record belongs to a study of shared clonotypes between healthy human individuals (TCRdb year 2020). Study-wide context: The cohort comprised two women and three men aged 18 to 49 years. For each donor, three plates each were used for CD4 naive and CD4 memory, two plates were used for CD8 naive, and one plate was used for CD8 memory. To estimate repertoire size and how much clonotypes are shared between individuals, the study performed deep sequencing of blood TCR repertoires from a few healthy adults. Libraries were prepared and TCR repertoires were sequenced by different laboratories using diverse techniques, in order to increase sequencing depth and limit assay-specific biases. Between about 0.85 and 10 billion PBMCs per donor were obtained by leukapheresis. Results and caveats for the whole study, not just this receptor: Based on pairwise subsampling, the degree of clonotype sharing among donors was expected to be affected by sequencing depth. Compared with non-shared clonotypes, the clonotypes found in all four sorted-subset donors had higher generation probabilities. Only blood was sampled, and tissue TCR repertoires likely differ from those in blood. Naive subsets generally had larger estimated clonotype richness than memory subsets. About 4.5% of naive CD4, 3.5% of naive CD8, about 2.1% of memory CD4, and more than 0.35% of memory CD8 clonotypes were shared across a handful of donors. Even with the large sequencing depth, rarefaction of the sorted-subset datasets indicated that sequencing was incomplete. Because the study included only a small number of donors, the genetic and exposure-history diversity represented was limited.

The donors were healthy, HIV-negative adults with no recently reported acute infections or vaccinations. Every donor was a Caucasian adult residing in Nashville, Tennessee, USA. CD4+ T cells were enriched through magnetic negative selection, after which naive cells were positively selected on CD45RA and the remaining negative fraction served as the memory subset. Blood was collected by leukapheresis, and PBMCs were isolated by Ficoll-Histopaque density gradient centrifugation and then cryopreserved in liquid nitrogen vapor phase. Analytical flow cytometry was used to check the purity and quantity of each magnetically sorted T cell population. From each sorted fraction, genomic DNA was isolated and quantified by UV absorbance on a Nanodrop 2000c. Using the deep immunoSEQ assay, TCR CDR3 regions were amplified from genomic DNA by multiplex PCR. For each cell subset, the extracted genomic DNA was distributed evenly across all wells of several immunoSEQ 96-well plates, and each plate served as one replicate. For sorted subsets, approximately 190 ng genomic DNA, equal to about 30,000 T cell genomes, was loaded into each replicate PCR. The purified libraries were quantified using a Qubit 3.0 fluorometer, sized with a Bioanalyzer 2100, and then quantified again using the KAPA Library Quantification kit. Each immunoSEQ 96-well plate was sequenced on its own single-read 150-cycle Illumina NextSeq 550 flow cell. The original pipeline was this. Because only junctional sequences without quality scores were contained in the immunoSEQ output, filtering matching that applied to full-length reads could not be performed. Sequences were annotated with PyIR, a Python wrapper for IgBLAST v1.9, and V/J genes and CDR3 were assigned using IMGT germline references. Reads were removed for weak V/J assignments (E-value above 1e-6), missing CDR3, stop codons, out-of-frame junctions, or ambiguous translated residues. V3J clonotypes were defined as sequences sharing an identical inferred V gene, J gene, and CDR3 amino acid sequence. The percentage overlap between two repertoires was calculated by dividing the number of shared unique clonotypes by the size of the smaller repertoire. RTK rarefaction, the Chao1 estimator, and Recon v2.1 estimates of unobserved clonotypes were used to assess repertoire richness. For all TCRbeta clonotypes obtained by the gDNA method from a handful of donors, generation probabilities were computed with OLGA. This is the immuneACCESS table as TCRdb keeps it, with only in-frame sequences that have V and J called. A part of the clones is gone; compared with another copy, unresolved V genes explain less than half, and the rest is unexplained. That table supplies the V and J calls and clone size; D and trimming were determined from the DNA. A total of about 2.3 million clones appear in this sample, less than 95% of them only once. Jointly, the top ten make up 0.37% of the sample.

This sequence originates from a man between 18 and 29 years old in good health. Some clones in this sample may be carry-over from other donors' samples. The sample comprised naive CD4+ T cells from PBMCs. The cell subset or site label, as the study defines it: CD45RA+ positively selected.

The nucleotides read TGTGCCAGCAGCTTAGGTTCAGCAGCCCAGTACTTC. This sequence encodes CASSLGSAAQYF. The V and J segments used are TRBV11-3 and TRBJ2-5; no D segment can be confidently identified. The CDR3 covers 12 residues, taking in both the cysteine and the phenylalanine. Kept here is only the CDR3 DNA, which spans 36 bases and is read in frame from base 1. At the junction V is shortened by 1 base and J by 9 bases, with 9 bases in between. CDR1 SGHNT and CDR2 YENEEA were looked up in the germline V gene.